This TCR beta chain was documented in a study of beta chain features in type 1 diabetes. Regarding the study as a whole: Patients with type 1 diabetes showed fewer VDJ junction insertions and more deletions.

The CDR3 spans 14 residues. The V and J ends lost 4 bases and 4 bases respectively, with 17 bases between them. The germline V gene encodes CDR1 SQVTM and CDR2 ANQGSEA. This clone came up a few times. The antigen remains unidentified. Expressed TCRB transcripts were sequenced because the entire RNA isolate underwent reverse transcription. Sequenced by immunoSEQ multiplex PCR; TCRdb stores in-frame clones only, minus some. The sample has approximately 340,000 clones, less than 15% seen once. Input material: naive CD4+ T cells from blood. The receptor comes from a woman aged 18-29 years in good health. The V gene is TRBV29-1, the J gene TRBJ2-7; D may be TRBD1 (6 bases). The DNA of the CDR3 is TGCAGCGTTGGACTTTTCGGACAGAATTACGAGCAGTACTTC. Protein product: CSVGLFGQNYEQYF.